These 32 T cell receptor beta chains share one sample of origin, sequenced in a study of siplizumab effects on memory and regulatory T cells. The method was immunoSEQ multiplex PCR; TCRdb's version includes in-frame clones alone and lacks a portion of them. The sample gives about 100,000 clones, approximately 94% of which show up once; 1% to 1.5% is in the top ten. Sample: non-Treg CD4+ T cells sorted from blood. These receptors were taken from a human donor in good health.

In nucleotides, the CDR3 is TGTGCCAGCAGTTTATTGGCCAGCGAGCAGTTCTTC. Protein product: CASSLLASEQFF. The chain has TRBV28 and TRBJ2-1; D is unclear. The V gene lost 1 base and the J gene lost 10 bases, with 8 bases spanning the gap. Germline V gene sequence: CDR1 MDHEN, CDR2 SYDVKM. CDR3 length equals 12 residues.

The V call is TRBV28, the J call TRBJ2-7; D gene uncertain. The CDR3 runs 14 residues. The germline V gene has CDR1 MDHEN and CDR2 SYDVKM. Trimming shortened V by 6 bases and J by 2 bases, and 14 bases separated the two germline ends. CDR3 DNA: TGTGCCAGCAGCCAGCCAAGGGTTACCTACGAGCAGTACTTC. Its protein is CASSQPRVTYEQYF.

The genes are TRBV6-7 and TRBJ2-1, with D possibly matching TRBD2 (5 bases). TRBV6-7 is noted as an ORF with a role that remains uncertain. This CDR3 is built from 13 residues. Trimming pared 5 bases from V and 6 bases from J, leaving 11 bases between. This CDR3 reads CASSRERGNEQFF. The CDR3 nucleotides are TGTGCCAGCAGTAGGGAGCGAGGCAATGAGCAGTTCTTC.

The rearrangement uses TRBV30 and TRBJ2-7, with TRBD1 identical over 10 bases. Germline CDR1 is GTSNPN and CDR2 is SVGIG (reference sequence). J lost 4 bases, V lost 4 bases, and 7 bases had no gene match. This CDR3 has 14 amino acids. The CDR3 bases are TGTGCCTGGACAAAGGGACAGGGGCCGTACGAGCAGTACTTC. Residues: CAWTKGQGPYEQYF.

The V gene is TRBV6-5, the J gene TRBJ2-7; possible D gene TRBD2, 5 bases. The V and J ends lost 5 bases and 5 bases respectively, with 16 bases between them. The V gene's germline CDR1 is MNHEY and CDR2 SVGAGI. CDR3 length equals 14 residues. This CDR3 is CASSNQWGENEQYF. The CDR3 nucleotides read TGTGCCAGCAGTAACCAGTGGGGAGAGAACGAGCAGTACTTC.

This clone was counted a few times. The chain is built from TRBV5-6 and TRBJ1-4; D is uncertain. Trimming stripped 4 bases from V and 7 bases from J, with 17 bases between. Germline V gene data show CDR1 as SGHDT and CDR2 as YYEEEE. The CDR3 covers 15 residues. The CDR3 nucleotides are TGTGCCAGCAGCCCCTGGGAGGGTCTGGGTGAAAAACTGTTTTTT. It yields the protein CASSPWEGLGEKLFF. Combining the CDR3 with reference TRBV5-6 and TRBJ1-4 gives the whole variable domain DAGVTQSPTHLIKTRGQQVTLRCSPKSGHDTVSWYQQALGQGPQFIFQYYEEEERQRGNFPDRFSGHQFPNYSSELNVNALLLGDSALYLCASSPWEGLGEKLFFGSGTQLSVL.

V is TRBV19 and J is TRBJ2-2; unclear D gene. V dropped 7 bases and J dropped 1 base, with 10 bases sitting between them. The germline V gene encodes CDR1 LNHDA and CDR2 SQIVND (reference sequence). This CDR3 is 14 amino acids long. CDR3 sequence: CASIGTKNTGELFF. DNA of the CDR3: TGTGCCAGTATCGGAACCAAGAACACCGGGGAGCTGTTTTTT.

The gene calls are TRBV7-9 and TRBJ2-5; TRBD1 agrees at 9 bases. The CDR3 is 17 residues long. With 1 base clipped from V and 5 bases from J, the junction kept 11 bases outside the gene matches. The germline V gene encodes CDR1 SEHNR and CDR2 FQNEAQ (reference sequence). This chain's CDR3 is CASSLGGQGGSVETQYF. The DNA of the CDR3 is TGTGCCAGCAGCTTAGGGGGACAGGGCGGGTCGGTCGAGACCCAGTACTTC.

The CDR3 is CASSFRFWGDRAYYEQYF. The CDR3 DNA is TGCGCCAGCAGCTTCAGGTTTTGGGGTGACCGAGCATACTACGAGCAGTACTTC. V usage is TRBV5-1 and J usage is TRBJ2-7; no clear D. Germline lookup yields CDR1 SGHRS and CDR2 YFSETQ. The CDR3 is 18 amino acids. V lost 2 bases to trimming and J lost 3 bases, with 24 bases between them.

The chain combines TRBV15 with TRBJ2-1, with D hard to call. This CDR3 comprises 11 residues. V lost 1 base and J 9 bases, leaving 4 bases between the germline ends. The germline gives CDR1 LNHNV, CDR2 YYDKDF (reference sequence). CDR3 amino acids: CATSRVREQFF. CDR3 in DNA: TGTGCCACCAGCAGAGTCCGTGAGCAGTTCTTC.

The J gene is TRBJ2-7, the V gene TRBV11-3, with D possibly matching TRBD2 (6 bases). The CDR3 is 15 residues long. Trimming left V 5 bases short and J 7 bases short, with 21 bases between. Germline V gives CDR1 SGHNT, CDR2 YENEEA. CDR3 sequence: CASSRGGGAANEQYF. The CDR3, as DNA: TGTGCCAGCAGCCGGGGTGGCGGGGCGGCTAATGAGCAGTACTTC.

This chain joins TRBV5-1 and TRBJ2-3; TRBD2 aligns across 10 bases. The CDR3 covers 16 residues. Germline V lookup: CDR1 SGHRS, CDR2 YFSETQ. J lost 3 bases, V lost 4 bases, and 8 bases had no gene match. Here the CDR3 reads CASSQETSGYTDTQYF. CDR3 bases: TGCGCCAGCAGCCAGGAGACTAGCGGGTATACAGATACGCAGTATTTT.

This chain joins TRBV4-1 and TRBJ2-7, with 8 nucleotides matching TRBD2. V dropped 3 bases and J dropped 1; count of bases not matched to a gene: 11. There are 17 residues in the CDR3. Germline V gene data show CDR1 as MGHRA and CDR2 as YSYEKL. This CDR3 reads CASSQIPGLGSSYEQYF. The CDR3 DNA sequence: TGCGCCAGCAGCCAGATACCGGGACTAGGATCATCCTACGAGCAGTACTTC.

This rearrangement joins TRBV5-4 to TRBJ1-2, with 7 bases identical to TRBD1. J was trimmed by 2 bases and V by 4 bases; bases with no gene match: 11. This CDR3 has 16 residues. Germline V lookup: CDR1 SGHNT, CDR2 YYREEE (reference sequence). CDR3 loop: CASSPHRTGDNYGYTF. As DNA, the CDR3 is TGTGCCAGCAGCCCTCATAGGACAGGTGACAACTATGGCTACACCTTC.

The chain uses TRBV5-6 and TRBJ2-7; unclear D gene. The CDR3 extends over 13 amino acids. The germline V gene has CDR1 SGHDT and CDR2 YYEEEE. Trimming stripped 2 bases from V and 6 bases from J, with 12 bases between. Here the CDR3 DNA reads TGTGCCAGCAGCTTTTCTTTGGGTTCCGAGCAGTACTTC. It codes for CASSFSLGSEQYF.

This clone appeared once. V is TRBV21-1 and J is TRBJ2-1; TRBD2 is the table's D call and was not checked against the DNA. TRBV21-1 is noted as a pseudogene. The CDR3 loop spans 16 amino acids. The CDR3 loop is CASSAIAGCPYNEQFF. CDR3 in DNA: TGTGCCAGCAGCGCAATAGCGGGGTGCCCCTACAATGAGCAGTTCTTC.

V usage is TRBV6-5 and J usage is TRBJ1-5; D ambiguous. Germline V gene lookup returns CDR1 MNHEY and CDR2 SVGAGI. The CDR3 consists of 11 residues. Between the trimmed V and J ends, which lost 2 bases and 5 bases, there was a span of 1 base. The CDR3 protein is CASSYDQPQHF. The CDR3 coding sequence is TGTGCCAGCAGTTACGATCAGCCCCAGCATTTT.

This CDR3 reads CASSDGLAMGGWETQYF. CDR3 in DNA: TGTGCCAGCAGTGATGGGCTAGCGATGGGGGGCTGGGAGACCCAGTACTTC. This rearrangement joins TRBV25-1 to TRBJ2-5, with D perhaps being TRBD1 or TRBD2 (6 bases each). CDR3 length: 17 amino acids. Germline assignment: CDR1 MGHDK and CDR2 SYGVNS. V was pared by 3 bases and J by 5 bases, with 22 bases between. Full variable domain (missing parts from reference TRBV25-1 and TRBJ2-5): EADIYQTPRYLVIGTGKKITLECSQTMGHDKMYWYQQDPGMELHLIHYSYGVNSTEKGDLSSESTVSRIRTEHFPLTLESARPSHTSQYLCASSDGLAMGGWETQYFGPGTRLLVL.

This sequence joins TRBV19 and TRBJ1-5; D might be TRBD1 (5 bases). Trimming took off 11 bases at V and 7 bases at J, with 12 bases between the two ends. Germline values: CDR1 LNHDA, CDR2 SQIVND (reference sequence). The CDR3 totals 11 residues. CDR3 sequence reads: CAVGGEQPQHF. CDR3 in DNA: TGTGCCGTAGGAGGGGAGCAGCCCCAGCATTTT.

The chain's CDR3 is CAIRQNWGDEQFF. DNA for the CDR3: TGTGCCATCCGACAGAACTGGGGAGATGAGCAGTTCTTC. The rearrangement uses TRBV19 and TRBJ2-1; possibly TRBD1 or TRBD2 for D (5 bases each). Per germline, CDR1 LNHDA and CDR2 SQIVND (reference sequence). The CDR3 length is 13 residues. The V end lost 10 bases, the J end lost 8 bases, and 18 bases lay between the germline ends.

The CDR3 region has the DNA TGCAGCGTTGACCAGGGATCTGGGGCCAACGTCCTGACTTTC. This gives the protein CSVDQGSGANVLTF. This chain connects TRBV29-1 to TRBJ2-6, with D tentatively TRBD1 (5 bases). The CDR3 is 14 residues long. V shed 3 bases and J shed 1 base, with 7 bases lying between them. The V gene's germline CDR1 is SQVTM and CDR2 ANQGSEA.

The CDR3: CASSFKREQGFDYGYTF. The CDR3 region has the DNA TGTGCCAGTAGTTTCAAGCGGGAACAGGGATTCGACTATGGCTACACCTTC. The chain uses TRBV19 and TRBJ1-2; perhaps TRBD1 as D (6 bases). V dropped 5 bases and J dropped 3 bases, with 22 bases sitting between them. The germline gives CDR1 LNHDA, CDR2 SQIVND (reference sequence). The CDR3 is made up of 17 amino acids.

The V gene is TRBV28, the J gene TRBJ2-7; TRBD2 is a possible D gene (6 bases). This CDR3 is built from 16 residues. V lost 5 bases, J lost 0 bases, and 17 bases lay in between. The germline V gene encodes CDR1 MDHEN and CDR2 SYDVKM. CDR3 protein: CASSLSLATSSYEQYF. For the CDR3, the DNA is TGTGCCAGCAGTCTCTCTCTAGCGACTAGCTCCTACGAGCAGTACTTC.

The chain combines TRBV27 with TRBJ1-1; no definite D call. Trimming took off 4 bases at V and 3 bases at J, with 6 bases between the two ends. Germline CDR1 MNHEY, CDR2 SMNVEV (reference sequence). The CDR3 is 12 amino acids. CDR3 nucleotide sequence: TGTGCCAGCAGTTCCGAACACACTGAAGCTTTCTTT. It codes for CASSSEHTEAFF.

The chain couples TRBV23-1 to TRBJ1-1, with D maybe TRBD1 (6 bases). TRBV23-1 carries the ORF label, with uncertain function. The germline V and J ends were trimmed by 2 bases and 1 base, with 14 bases remaining between them. The CDR3 loop spans 16 amino acids. CDR3: CASSQGSRTENTEAFF. DNA for the CDR3: TGCGCCAGCAGTCAAGGTTCCCGGACAGAGAACACTGAAGCTTTCTTT.

The rearrangement uses TRBV5-1 and TRBJ1-2; the match to TRBD1 covers 7 bases. The trim removed 4 bases at V and 7 bases at J, leaving 10 bases unmatched. The CDR3 spans 14 residues. Looked up from germline, CDR1 is SGHRS and CDR2 is YFSETQ. The DNA of the CDR3 is TGCGCCAGCAGCCCCCGGACAGGAGGTTCTGGCTACACCTTC. It specifies CASSPRTGGSGYTF.

About this clone: One junction end disagrees with the germline gene, perhaps due to a read error. This rearrangement joins TRBV7-7 to TRBJ2-7; no reliable D call. The CDR3 has 14 residues. Germline V CDR1 and CDR2: SSHAT, FNYEAQ (reference sequence). The CDR3 reads CASSFRLDPHEQYF. CDR3 DNA: TGTGCTAGCAGCTTTCGACTCGATCCCCACGAGCAGTACTTC.

The J gene is TRBJ2-5, the V gene TRBV5-1; D gene uncertain. V gave up 4 bases and J gave up 0 bases, with 10 bases separating them. Germline V gene data show CDR1 as SGHRS and CDR2 as YFSETQ. The length of the CDR3 is 14 residues. CDR3 loop: CASSATPYQETQYF. As DNA, the CDR3 is TGCGCCAGCAGCGCAACCCCCTACCAAGAGACCCAGTACTTC. The variable domain in full, completed from reference TRBV5-1 and TRBJ2-5, reads KAGVTQTPRYLIKTRGQQVTLSCSPISGHRSVSWYQQTPGQGLQFLFEYFSETQRNKGNFPGRFSGRQFSNSRSEMNVSTLELGDSALYLCASSATPYQETQYFGPGTRLLVL.

The V gene is TRBV7-2, the J gene TRBJ2-3; maybe TRBD2 (7 bases). This CDR3 contains 16 residues. Germline-derived CDR1 and CDR2 are SGHTA and FQGNSA. The germline V and J ends were trimmed by 5 bases and 5 bases, with 20 bases remaining between them. CDR3 coding DNA: TGTGCCAGCAGCCCGGCGGGGGCGGGAGTCAAAGATACGCAGTATTTT. Translated: CASSPAGAGVKDTQYF. The variable domain in full, with the rest retrieved from reference TRBV7-2 and TRBJ2-3, is GAGVSQSPSNKVTEKGKDVELRCDPISGHTALYWYRQSLGQGLEFLIYFQGNSAPDKSGLPSDRFSAERTGGSVSTLTIQRTQQEDSAVYLCASSPAGAGVKDTQYFGPGTRLTVL.

The chain combines TRBV19 with TRBJ1-1; 8 bases match TRBD1. Per the germline V gene, CDR1 is LNHDA and CDR2 is SQIVND (reference sequence). V was pared by 6 bases and J by 4 bases, with 7 bases of the junction left unmatched. The CDR3 runs 14 residues. CDR3 DNA: TGTGCCAGTAGCCTCGGACAGGGCACCACTGAAGCTTTCTTT. Encoded protein: CASSLGQGTTEAFF.

The chain joins TRBV28 to TRBJ1-4; TRBD1 matches at 9 bases. Trimming at V came to 6 bases and at J to 7 bases, leaving 6 bases not matched to a gene. Germline CDR1 and CDR2: MDHEN and SYDVKM. The CDR3 contains 14 residues. The CDR3 nucleotides are TGTGCCAGCAGAGAGACAGGGGGTGGTGAAAAACTGTTTTTT. Translated, it gives CASRETGGGEKLFF.

The count of this clone is one. This chain uses TRBV5-4 with TRBJ1-1; D is ambiguous. CDR3 length equals 13 residues. Germline-derived CDR1 and CDR2 are SGHNT and YYREEE (reference sequence). Trimming cost V 4 bases and J 1 base, with 8 bases left between them. The CDR3: CASSTGRNTEAFF. CDR3 sequence (DNA): TGTGCCAGCAGCACTGGACGGAACACTGAAGCTTTCTTT. The full variable domain, rest sourced from reference TRBV5-4 and TRBJ1-1, is ETGVTQSPTHLIKTRGQQVTLRCSSQSGHNTVSWYQQALGQGPQFIFQYYREEENGRGNFPPRFSGLQFPNYSSELNVNALELDDSALYLCASSTGRNTEAFFGQGTRLTVV.